These T cell receptor beta chains were read from a single sample in a study of spatial heterogeneity in lung cancer. TCRdb re-called the 5' RACE reads through MiXCR, storing one row per CDR3 protein. The table lists 9,500 to 12,000 distinct CDR3 sequences, around a quarter of them singletons, with 25% to 35% in the top ten. Sequencing was performed on PBMCs, taken at surgery. These receptors came from a female donor with early-stage non-small cell lung cancer. CDR3s include the opening cysteine and the closing phenylalanine or tryptophan. Each record gives: J gene, D gene, clone size, V gene, CDR3 DNA, CDR3 protein. A D gene is named only where the DNA matches it firmly. Part of the rows lack a size; the others show once, few, many or a class for expanded clones.

>TRBJ2-5|-|many|TRBV10-2
TGCGCCAGCAGTGTAGGAGAGACCCAGTACTTC
CASSVGETQYF
>TRBJ2-3|TRBD2|-|TRBV3-1
TGTGCCAGCAGCCACGGAAAGGGCGGGAGGGCCACAGATACGCAGTATTTT
CASSHGKGGRATDTQYF
>TRBJ2-7|-|few|TRBV10-3
TGTGCCATCACCACCGGGACGGCGAGAAACGAGCAGTACTTC
CAITTGTARNEQYF
>TRBJ2-1|TRBD1|-|TRBV30
TGTGCCTGGAGTTCATTGGGGCTCGCAGGGGGCGAGCAGTTCTTC
CAWSSLGLAGGEQFF
>TRBJ2-2|TRBD1|medium-sized|TRBV7-6
TGTGCCAGCAAGGGGGCGAAGACCGGGGAGCTGTTTTTT
CASKGAKTGELFF
>TRBJ1-2|-|-|TRBV2
TGTGCCAGCACAGGGCAGACCTTTAACTATGGCTACACCTTC
CASTGQTFNYGYTF
>TRBJ2-1|TRBD2|many|TRBV7-2
TGTGCCAGCAGCTTACGGGAGGATGAGCAGTTCTTC
CASSLREDEQFF
>TRBJ1-3|-|few|TRBV7-2
TGTGCCAGCAGCTTAGGGCTCGGGCGGGGAAACACCATATATTTT
CASSLGLGRGNTIYF
>TRBJ2-7|TRBD2|few|TRBV29-1
TGCAGCGTAGGACTAGCGGGAGCGGGCGAGCAGTACTTC
CSVGLAGAGEQYF
>TRBJ2-2|-|few|TRBV5-4
TGTGCCAGCAGCTTAGAAGGGATAGGGAACACCGGGGAGCTGTTTTTT
CASSLEGIGNTGELFF
>TRBJ2-1|-|few|TRBV4-3
TGCGCCAGCAGCCAGCTAGCGTACTCCTACAATGAGCAGTTCTTC
CASSQLAYSYNEQFF
>TRBJ2-1|-|-|TRBV2
TGTGCCAGCAGTGAGTACGGAAATGAGCAGTTCTTC
CASSEYGNEQFF
>TRBJ2-2|TRBD2|once|TRBV28
TGTGCCAGCAGTCTCCTAGCGGGAGGCCTTGCGAACACCGGGGAGCTGTTTTTT
CASSLLAGGLANTGELFF
>TRBJ2-3|-|many|TRBV30
TGTGCCTGGAGTAATACAGATACGCAGTATTTT
CAWSNTDTQYF
>TRBJ1-1|-|many|TRBV6-5
TGTGCCAGCAAACACTCGGGGGGGGCCAGGGCTGAAGCTTTCTTT
CASKHSGGARAEAFF
>TRBJ2-5|-|-|TRBV30
TGTGCCTGGAGTGTACGGCGGACGGAGACCCAGTACTTC
CAWSVRRTETQYF
>TRBJ1-1|-|many|TRBV28
TGTGCCAGCGGTTTGACGGGGTCTAACACTGAAGCTTTCTTT
CASGLTGSNTEAFF
>TRBJ1-1|-|-|TRBV10-3
TGTGCCATCAGTGACAGGGAAGGCACTGAAGCTTTCTTT
CAISDREGTEAFF
>TRBJ1-3|-|-|TRBV5-1
TGCGCCAGCAGAAATACAGGTGCTGGAAACACCATATATTTT
CASRNTGAGNTIYF
>TRBJ2-5|TRBD2|few|TRBV11-2
TGTGCCAGCAGCTTTGGGACTAGCGGGACCGAAGAGACCCAGTACTTC
CASSFGTSGTEETQYF
>TRBJ2-1|-|-|TRBV14
TGTGCCAGCAGCCCAGGGCGGTTCTTCAATGAGCAGTTCTTC
CASSPGRFFNEQFF
>TRBJ1-6|-|-|TRBV15
TGTGCCACCAGCAGAGATATTCGACAGGAGAATTCACCCCTCCACTTT
CATSRDIRQENSPLHF
>TRBJ1-2|-|-|TRBV12-3/TRBV12-4
TGTGCCAGCAGTCGACAGGCGCCCCTCCGAGGCTACACCTTC
CASSRQAPLRGYTF
>TRBJ1-1|-|-|TRBV18
TGTGCCAGCTCACCACCGGGGGGGCAGACTGAAGCTTTCTTT
CASSPPGGQTEAFF
>TRBJ2-3|-|medium-sized|TRBV20-1
TGCAGTGCTACTCGGGCAGATACGCAGTATTTT
CSATRADTQYF
>TRBJ1-1|-|many|TRBV4-2
TGTGCCAGCAGCGGTCCTGGGGAGGGGACTGAAGCTTTCTTT
CASSGPGEGTEAFF
>TRBJ1-6|TRBD1|medium-sized|TRBV6-5
TGTGCCAGCAGAACGGGGACAGAGCGTTCACCCCTCCACTTT
CASRTGTERSPLHF
>TRBJ1-6|-|many|TRBV5-1
TGCGCCAGCAGCTTGGATCAGGGTATACCACCCCTCCACTTT
CASSLDQGIPPLHF
>TRBJ1-1|TRBD1|few|TRBV12-3/TRBV12-4
TGTGCCAGCAGTTGGGACAGGGGGCGCCAGGAAGCTTTCTTT
CASSWDRGRQEAFF
>TRBJ2-1|-|many|TRBV12-3/TRBV12-4
TGTGCCAGCAGTTTAACCGCCGGGAAAGGGTACGAGCAGTTCTTC
CASSLTAGKGYEQFF
>TRBJ2-5|-|once|TRBV6-2/TRBV6-3
TGTGCCAGCAGTTACCGATTACAGGAAGAGACCCAGTACTTC
CASSYRLQEETQYF
>TRBJ1-5|-|medium-sized|TRBV2
TGTGCCAGCAGTGAAGACAGGGATGTGGGCCAGCCCCAGCATTTT
CASSEDRDVGQPQHF
>TRBJ2-7|TRBD2|many|TRBV11-2
TGTGCCAGCAGCTTAACTAGCGGAGAGTACGAGCAGTACTTC
CASSLTSGEYEQYF
>TRBJ2-2|-|medium-sized|TRBV2
TGTGCCAGCAATAAGGGACTGCCGAACACCGGGGAGCTGTTTTTT
CASNKGLPNTGELFF
>TRBJ1-5|-|few|TRBV6-6
TGTGCCAGCAGTTCATCATATTTAGATCAGCCCCAGCATTTT
CASSSSYLDQPQHF
>TRBJ2-7|-|few|TRBV30
TGTGCCTGGGGGAAGCCGACTAGGTCCTACGAGCAGTACTTC
CAWGKPTRSYEQYF
>TRBJ1-1|-|few|TRBV10-1
TGCGCCAGCAGTGAGTCTGTGAGGGTCGGTACTGAAGCTTTCTTT
CASSESVRVGTEAFF
>TRBJ1-2|-|-|TRBV28
TGTGCCAGCAGTTCCGGGGATAACTATGGCTACACCTTC
CASSSGDNYGYTF
>TRBJ1-5|TRBD1|-|TRBV20-1
TGCAGTGCCGCCGGGACAGATTATAGCAATCAGCCCCAGCATTTT
CSAAGTDYSNQPQHF
>TRBJ1-5|-|few|TRBV20-1
TGCAGTATCCGCTCGCGGGGAAGCAATCAGCCCCAGCATTTT
CSIRSRGSNQPQHF